This T cell receptor beta chain emerged from a study of blood T cells in healthy people across ages. Broader study findings: Because donor CMV status was unknown, expanded clonotype changes were possibly confounded.

This clonotype was found a few times. Antigen: not known. Primers used in a second PCR of roughly 6 to 12 cycles were a sample-barcoded 5' primer and a J-beta primer mix. The authors tagged each cDNA molecule using a template-switch adaptor with 12 random nucleotides. TCRdb re-analysed the 5' RACE reads in MiXCR, keeping a single row per CDR3 protein. The sample shows 1.5 million to 2 million distinct CDR3 sequences, around 48% of them seen only once. Sequenced input: blood. This sequence was found in a woman aged 40 to 50 in good health.

The CDR3 sequence: CSATRGARTDTQYF. CDR3 DNA sequence: TGCAGTGCCACGCGGGGGGCGCGCACAGATACGCAGTATTTT. The chain couples TRBV20-1 to TRBJ2-3; 8 nucleotides match TRBD2. The V and J ends lost 6 bases and 1 base, in that order; junction bases with no gene match: 6. The CDR3 length is 14 residues. CDR1 is DFQATT, CDR2 SNEGSKA, per germline (reference sequence).